This T cell receptor beta chain comes out of a study of regulatory T cells in long-lasting Graves disease. Study-wide background: Graves' patients (newly diagnosed) had been on antithyroid drugs under 3 months.

This CDR3 comprises 12 residues. Looked up from germline, CDR1 is KGHDR and CDR2 is SFDVKD. The V end was cut by 7 bases, the J end by 8 bases, with 11 bases between. Combining iRepertoire HTBI primers with Arm-PCR of CDR3 regions, the authors built TCR beta libraries. TCRdb reprocessed the multiplex PCR reads with MiXCR, giving one entry per CDR3 protein. The table lists about 210,000 distinct CDR3 sequences, roughly 19% of them singletons, with roughly 12% in the top ten. Many counts were recorded for this clonotype. Time point noted: newly diagnosed GD, antithyroid drugs for less than 3 months. RNA from PBMCs was the source of the TCR library. These records were also assigned to another study, of T cells in Graves' hyperthyroidism and ophthalmopathy. As that report states: Each diagnosis drew on symptoms, thyroxine, TRAb, thyroid ultrasound and orbital computed tomography findings.

The sample was peripheral blood mononuclear cells (PBMCs), taken at new diagnosis, from a patient treated with antithyroid drugs. The chain has TRBV24-1 and TRBJ2-4; D is possibly TRBD1 or TRBD2 (5 bases each). This receptor was obtained from a woman in her thirties with Graves disease. The CDR3 is CATRGDGDIQYF. CDR3 in DNA: TGTGCCACCAGGGGGGACGGGGACATTCAGTACTTC.